This T cell receptor (beta chain) was sequenced during a study of blood T cell repertoires in COVID-19. About the research overall: T cells, B-cell-depleted T cells, or PBMCs provided the cDNA or gDNA that served as material.

Original processing notes: Amplified reference gene primers provided the basis for estimating nucleated cell counts. Some clones are missing from TCRdb's copy, which holds only in-frame ones; the method was immunoSEQ multiplex PCR. The DNA gave D and trimming, while V, J and clone size come from that table. The data hold fewer than 400,000 clones, with roughly 90% observed a single time. The CDR3 totals 16 residues. The V end was cut by 0 bases, the J end by 0 bases, with 11 bases between. The V gene's germline CDR1 is SGDLS and CDR2 YYNGEE. The V and J genes are TRBV9 and TRBJ2-3, with a weak D call TRBD2 (6 bases). Sequencing was done on a sample of PBMCs or T cells enriched from blood (not recorded which). The TCR was taken from a woman aged 18-35 years who had recovered from COVID-19. The CDR3: CASSVVGGGSTDTQYF. The CDR3 region has the DNA TGTGCCAGCAGCGTAGTGGGTGGGGGGAGCACAGATACGCAGTATTTT.